The clone carrying this T cell receptor beta chain was recorded once. This sample stems from a study of CD8+CD57+ T cells in acquired aplastic anemia. The template for TCR beta VDJ and CDR3 sequence profiling was genomic DNA. TCRdb analysed the reads with MiXCR anew, one entry per CDR3 protein. This sample has approximately 65,000 distinct CDR3 sequences; about 50% occur once, and the top ten carry around 2.3%. The sequence derives from a human donor in good health, serving as a control. Sequencing was done on a sample of sorted CD4+, CD8+, or CD8+CD57+ T cells (not recorded which) from PBMCs.

The CDR3 DNA follows: TGCAGCGAACGCAGGAGCTCCTATAATTCACCCCTCCACTTT. Its translation: CSERRSSYNSPLHF. The chain links TRBV29-1 to TRBJ1-6, with no clear D. The V gene's germline CDR1 is SQVTM and CDR2 ANQGSEA. With 7 bases removed from V and 0 bases from J, the gap between germline ends came to 10 bases. The CDR3 totals 14 residues. Using reference TRBV29-1 and TRBJ1-6 for the parts outside the CDR3, the full variable domain is SAVISQKPSRDICQRGTSLTIQCQVDSQVTMMFWYRQQPGQSLTLIATANQGSEATYESGFVIDKFPISRPNLTFSTLTVSNMSPEDSSIYLCSERRSSYNSPLHFGNGTRLTVT.